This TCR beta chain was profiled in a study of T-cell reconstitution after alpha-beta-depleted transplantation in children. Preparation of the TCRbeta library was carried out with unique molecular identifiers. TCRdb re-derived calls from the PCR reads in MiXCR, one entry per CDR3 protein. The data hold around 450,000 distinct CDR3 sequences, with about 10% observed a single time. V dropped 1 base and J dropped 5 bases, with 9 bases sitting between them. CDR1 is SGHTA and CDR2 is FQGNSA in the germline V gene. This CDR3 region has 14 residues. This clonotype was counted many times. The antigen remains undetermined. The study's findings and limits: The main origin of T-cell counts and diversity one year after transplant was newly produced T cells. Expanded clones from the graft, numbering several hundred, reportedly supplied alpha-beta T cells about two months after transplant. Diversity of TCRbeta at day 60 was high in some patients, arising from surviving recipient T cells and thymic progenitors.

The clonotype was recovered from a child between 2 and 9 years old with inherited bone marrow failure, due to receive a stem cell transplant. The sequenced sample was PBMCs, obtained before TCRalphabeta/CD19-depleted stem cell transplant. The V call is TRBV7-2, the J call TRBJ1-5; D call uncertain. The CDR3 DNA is TGTGCCAGCAGCTTAGTGGGTTTCGATCAGCCCCAGCATTTT. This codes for CASSLVGFDQPQHF.